This T cell receptor (beta chain) derives from a study of blood T cells in healthy people across ages. Overall study results and limits: Diversity of TCR beta correlated strongly with naive T cell percentage. A roughly linear fall in TCR beta diversity per million T cells was seen with increasing age.

Donation came from healthy Caucasian individuals in Russia who were aged about 6 to 100. A remark on this clonotype: Antigen: not known.

The trim removed 4 bases at V and 6 bases at J, leaving 10 bases unmatched. The germline CDR1 and CDR2 sequences are SGHNT and YYREEE (reference sequence). This CDR3 contains 14 residues. A second PCR of about 7 to 12 cycles used a sample-barcoded 5' primer and a J-beta primer mix. TCRdb re-derived calls from the 5' RACE reads in MiXCR, one entry per CDR3 protein. The sample lists 1.5 million to 2 million distinct CDR3 sequences; 28% were seen once. The specimen sequenced was blood. The sequence came from a woman aged 25 to 39 in good health. This chain joins TRBV5-4 and TRBJ2-7; 7 bases line up with TRBD2. The CDR3 nucleotides are TGTGCCAGCAGCGCCCGGGACCCTAGCGGCGAGCAGTACTTC. This codes for CASSARDPSGEQYF.